A selection of T cell receptor beta chains follows, all from one sample in a study of T cell responses to AZD1222 COVID-19 vaccine. The repertoire was sequenced with immunoSEQ multiplex PCR; TCRdb's copy has only in-frame clones and lacks some. The sample contains about 160,000 clones, around nine tenths of which appear only once. Sequencing was performed on peripheral blood, taken 28 days after the second AZD1222 dose. The receptors originated from an adult who received the AZD1222 COVID-19 vaccine. CDR3s leave out the opening cysteine and the closing phenylalanine or tryptophan. Size values are once, few and many counts, or a class for expanded clones, and some rows have none.

V gene: TRBV24-1; J gene: TRBJ2-5; CDR3 length: 11; clone size: once; CDR3 protein: ATSDPARETQY
V gene: TRBV4-3; J gene: TRBJ1-1; CDR3 length: 11; clone size: few; CDR3 protein: ASSQDLSGGAF
V gene: TRBV29-1; J gene: TRBJ1-1; CDR3 length: 13; clone size: NA; CDR3 protein: SVGGGVRRNTEAF
V gene: TRBV10-1; J gene: TRBJ2-5; CDR3 length: 12; clone size: once; CDR3 protein: ASSESGAQETQY
V gene: TRBV20-1; J gene: TRBJ1-2; CDR3 length: 11; clone size: NA; CDR3 protein: SASETGRGGYT
V gene: TRBV24-1; J gene: TRBJ2-1; CDR3 length: 13; clone size: NA; CDR3 protein: ATSAGTGGLNEQF
V gene: TRBV27; J gene: TRBJ1-5; CDR3 length: 12; clone size: few; CDR3 protein: ASRDHRGHQPQH
V gene: TRBV7-2; J gene: TRBJ1-5; CDR3 length: 13; clone size: NA; CDR3 protein: ASSPRTGFDQPQH
V gene: TRBV4-3; J gene: TRBJ1-3; CDR3 length: 14; clone size: NA; CDR3 protein: ASSQDWRQVGNTIY
V gene: TRBV29-1; J gene: TRBJ1-1; CDR3 length: 11; clone size: NA; CDR3 protein: SVRAGQTTEAF
V gene: TRBV9; J gene: TRBJ2-1; CDR3 length: 12; clone size: NA; CDR3 protein: ASTHGGVGNEQF
V gene: TRBV2; J gene: TRBJ1-1; CDR3 length: 11; clone size: NA; CDR3 protein: ASNVQGVTEAF
V gene: TRBV13; J gene: TRBJ2-2; CDR3 length: 14; clone size: NA; CDR3 protein: ASRGEGQGNTGELF
V gene: TRBV12-3/TRBV12-4; J gene: TRBJ1-5; CDR3 length: 11; clone size: NA; CDR3 protein: ASSPTRDGPQH
V gene: TRBV7-8; J gene: TRBJ2-7; CDR3 length: 13; clone size: NA; CDR3 protein: ASSTLKGQGYEQY
V gene: TRBV19; J gene: TRBJ1-5; CDR3 length: 11; clone size: NA; CDR3 protein: ASSIGRDQPQH
V gene: TRBV3-1/TRBV3-2; J gene: TRBJ2-5; CDR3 length: 12; clone size: NA; CDR3 protein: ASSLNNGAETQY
V gene: TRBV2; J gene: TRBJ1-2; CDR3 length: 11; clone size: NA; CDR3 protein: ASKSLGPGGYT
V gene: TRBV11-2; J gene: TRBJ1-2; CDR3 length: 13; clone size: once; CDR3 protein: ASSNGPREAYGYT
V gene: TRBV10-3; J gene: TRBJ1-2; CDR3 length: 12; clone size: NA; CDR3 protein: AISEQQEELGYT
V gene: TRBV15; J gene: TRBJ1-2; CDR3 length: 11; clone size: NA; CDR3 protein: ATSRGGEYGYT
V gene: TRBV19; J gene: TRBJ1-5; CDR3 length: 13; clone size: NA; CDR3 protein: ASSPLNRDYQPQH
V gene: TRBV7-2; J gene: TRBJ2-1; CDR3 length: 13; clone size: NA; CDR3 protein: ASSLRLAGDNEQF
V gene: TRBV30; J gene: TRBJ1-2; CDR3 length: 9; clone size: NA; CDR3 protein: AWSSNYGYT
V gene: TRBV11-2; J gene: TRBJ1-1; CDR3 length: 12; clone size: NA; CDR3 protein: ASSLVGGGTEAF
V gene: TRBV29-1; J gene: TRBJ1-2; CDR3 length: 10; clone size: NA; CDR3 protein: SVGSRVGGYT
V gene: TRBV12-3/TRBV12-4; J gene: TRBJ2-3; CDR3 length: 11; clone size: NA; CDR3 protein: ASSSRDPGVQY
V gene: TRBV11-2; J gene: TRBJ2-1; CDR3 length: 12; clone size: NA; CDR3 protein: ASSFELRGNEQF
V gene: TRBV29-1; J gene: TRBJ2-1; CDR3 length: 8; clone size: NA; CDR3 protein: SVVEGEQF
V gene: TRBV13; J gene: TRBJ2-1; CDR3 length: 15; clone size: few; CDR3 protein: ASSLVAYSGGYSEQF
V gene: TRBV3-1/TRBV3-2; J gene: TRBJ1-2; CDR3 length: 13; clone size: NA; CDR3 protein: ASSPQGAVRYGYT
V gene: TRBV9; J gene: TRBJ1-1; CDR3 length: 14; clone size: NA; CDR3 protein: ASGKGEGGRNTEAF
V gene: TRBV4-3; J gene: TRBJ2-7; CDR3 length: 13; clone size: NA; CDR3 protein: ASSRIAGEAYEQY
V gene: TRBV6-5; J gene: TRBJ1-6; CDR3 length: 12; clone size: NA; CDR3 protein: ASSYMGRGSPLH
V gene: TRBV6-2/TRBV6-3; J gene: TRBJ2-7; CDR3 length: 13; clone size: NA; CDR3 protein: ASSRPGLGTYEQY
V gene: TRBV19; J gene: TRBJ1-1; CDR3 length: 13; clone size: NA; CDR3 protein: ASSTRQGRFTEAF
V gene: TRBV5-1; J gene: TRBJ2-5; CDR3 length: 12; clone size: NA; CDR3 protein: ASSYTGSQETQY
V gene: TRBV30; J gene: TRBJ2-1; CDR3 length: 11; clone size: NA; CDR3 protein: AWSRGSYNEQF
V gene: TRBV7-9; J gene: TRBJ2-5; CDR3 length: 13; clone size: NA; CDR3 protein: ASSLVGEGRETQY
V gene: TRBV9; J gene: TRBJ2-4; CDR3 length: 11; clone size: NA; CDR3 protein: ASSVGQGDIQY
V gene: TRBV4-1; J gene: TRBJ2-1; CDR3 length: 13; clone size: once; CDR3 protein: ASSQVKTIYNEQF
V gene: TRBV5-1; J gene: TRBJ2-5; CDR3 length: 13; clone size: few; CDR3 protein: ASSRGPGAGETQY
V gene: TRBV5-1; J gene: TRBJ1-3; CDR3 length: 12; clone size: NA; CDR3 protein: ASKGELSGNTIY
V gene: TRBV4-3; J gene: TRBJ2-7; CDR3 length: 13; clone size: NA; CDR3 protein: ASSQEQGGGYEQY
V gene: TRBV11-2; J gene: TRBJ1-2; CDR3 length: 11; clone size: NA; CDR3 protein: ASSLEGSGGYT